Following are 6 T cell receptor beta chains from one sample sequenced in a study of blood T cell repertoires in COVID-19. The data were produced by immunoSEQ multiplex PCR, yet TCRdb's version contains in-frame clones alone and is incomplete. The data hold some 330,000 clones, with around 84% observed a single time. Sequenced input: PBMCs or T cells enriched from blood (not recorded which). All receptors come from a man aged 25-40 years who had recovered from COVID-19.

The genes are TRBV4-1 and TRBJ2-1, with TRBD2 matching 7 bases. Germline V lookup: CDR1 MGHRA, CDR2 YSYEKL. Germline trimming cut 0 bases from V and 7 bases from J; bases unmatched to any gene: 6. This CDR3 region has 15 residues. The CDR3 DNA reads as TGCGCCAGCAGCCAAGAAATGAGGGGAGGGAATGAGCAGTTCTTC. The encoded protein is CASSQEMRGGNEQFF.

Regarding this clone: Distinct nucleotide sequences in the sample also encode this CDR3. V usage is TRBV7-9 and J usage is TRBJ1-2; D remains ambiguous. The germline gives CDR1 SEHNR, CDR2 FQNEAQ (reference sequence). V was pared by 6 bases and J by 4 bases, with 9 bases between. This CDR3 comprises 12 residues. The CDR3 protein is CASSPGGYGYTF. The CDR3 DNA follows: TGTGCCAGCAGTCCGGGTGGCTATGGCTACACCTTC.

The gene calls are TRBV10-3 and TRBJ2-7, with 13 positions matching TRBD2. V shed 6 bases and J 2 bases; nucleotides not matched to a gene: 4. Germline CDR1 reads ENHRY; CDR2 reads SYGVKD. This CDR3 spans 15 amino acids. The CDR3 spells CAISHGLAGAYEQYF. The CDR3 DNA sequence: TGTGCCATCAGCCACGGACTAGCGGGAGCCTACGAGCAGTACTTC.

This clone is a singleton in its sample. V is TRBV27 and J is TRBJ1-2; 8 bases align to TRBD1. Germline V gives CDR1 MNHEY, CDR2 SMNVEV (reference sequence). Germline trimming cut 4 bases from V and 2 bases from J; bases unmatched to any gene: 0. This CDR3 is 13 amino acids long. CDR3 nucleotides: TGTGCCAGCAGTTGGACAGGGAACTATGGCTACACCTTC. This codes for CASSWTGNYGYTF.

The chain employs TRBV18 and TRBJ1-6, with D unresolved. Looked up from germline, CDR1 is KGHSH and CDR2 is LQKENI. The V end was cut by 4 bases, the J end by 0 bases, with 7 bases between. This CDR3 contains 15 residues. In DNA form, the CDR3 reads TGTGCCAGCTCACTGGAGAGCTCCTATAATTCACCCCTCCACTTT. Encoded protein: CASSLESSYNSPLHF.

In this sample, this clone turned up a few times. The chain links TRBV2 to TRBJ1-4; D not certain. The CDR3 has 11 residues. V lost 11 bases, J lost 6 bases, and 10 bases lay in between. Germline V gene data show CDR1 as SNHLY and CDR2 as FYNNEI. CDR3 region: CASKRDEKLFF. The CDR3 nucleotides read TGTGCCTCTAAACGTGATGAAAAACTGTTTTTT.